This TCR beta chain was captured by sequencing in a study of cytomegalovirus exposure and HLA in healthy donors. Notes on the study in general: Apparent HLA restriction characterized most CMV-associated TCR beta chains in a later analysis.

Germline lookup yields CDR1 KGHSH and CDR2 LQKENI. The CDR3 has 13 residues. V was shortened by 0 bases and J by 3 bases, with 6 bases between the two germline ends. As to this clone: The antigen is not known. Other DNA sequences in this sample translate to the same CDR3.

PCR was performed using 60 Vbeta and 13 Jbeta primers. TCRdb's copy holds only in-frame clones and misses some; the assay was immunoSEQ multiplex PCR. This sample carries 55,000 to 75,000 clones, 65% to 80% of them seen once, and the ten largest clones take around 17%. Specimen: PBMCs. This TCR was sampled from a man between 40 and 49 years old in good health and CMV-seropositive. This sequence joins TRBV18 and TRBJ2-7, with TRBD2 as a possible D gene (6 bases). CDR3 coding DNA: TGTGCCAGCTCACCACCTAGCGGCTACGAGCAGTACTTC. Its protein is CASSPPSGYEQYF.